This T cell receptor beta chain is drawn from a study of patients and donors after allogeneic stem cell transplantation. MiXCR, run by TCRdb on the RT-PCR reads, gives a single entry per CDR3 protein. The table has 160,000 or so distinct CDR3 sequences, more than 20% seen once. Germline V gene sequence: CDR1 MNHNS, CDR2 SASEGT. J gave up 3 bases and V 3 bases, and 3 bases lay outside the gene matches. The CDR3 consists of 14 residues. The J gene is TRBJ2-7, the V gene TRBV6-1; 9 bases map to TRBD1. Sample: blood, either unsorted or a sorted T cell fraction (not recorded which). The TCR was taken from a human donor who was either an allogeneic HSCT recipient or a stem cell or donor lymphocyte infusion donor (not recorded which). It is not recorded whose cells these are; they may come from a transplant donor. The CDR3 reads CASSEGTGNYEQYF. CDR3 in DNA: TGTGCCAGCAGTGAGGGGACAGGGAACTACGAGCAGTACTTC.